Below are 19 T cell receptor beta chains sequenced from a single sample in a study of T cells after yellow fever vaccination. Each CDR3 protein is one row after TCRdb ran MiXCR on the 5' RACE reads. The table has 100,000 to 150,000 distinct CDR3 sequences, around 7.4% seen once. Source: CD4+ T cells sorted from PBMCs, taken about 10 days after the first yellow fever vaccination. All receptors derive from a man younger than 35 who received the YFV17D yellow fever vaccine.

This clonotype has ten or more counts. A read error is likely, as this CDR3 ends without the conserved phenylalanine or tryptophan. No DNA is shown, since the ends of the CDR3 on it are uncertain; the CDR3 is the one TCRdb lists. The V and J genes are TRBV4-1 and TRBJ2-7; the table's D gene call, TRBD1, was not cross checked with the DNA. The CDR3 adds up to 10 amino acids, both ends counted. Looked up from germline, CDR1 is MGHRA and CDR2 is YSYEKL. CDR3 residues: CASSQSRHRC.

Many counts were recorded for this clonotype. The genes are TRBV25-1 and TRBJ2-2, with D possibly TRBD1 on 6 matching bases. This CDR3 is built from 17 residues. V lost 2 bases to trimming and J lost 0 bases, with 13 bases between them. Per germline, CDR1 MGHDK and CDR2 SYGVNS. CDR3 residues: CASSEIPRDTNTGELFF. The DNA of the CDR3 is TGTGCCAGCAGTGAAATCCCCAGGGACACGAACACCGGGGAGCTGTTTTTT.

This clonotype was picked up many times. The CDR3 region is CASSPPRTGRTDTQYF. The CDR3 nucleotides are TGTGCCAGCAGTCCCCCTCGGACAGGGAGGACAGATACGCAGTATTTT. V usage is TRBV7-2 and J usage is TRBJ2-3, with TRBD1 matching 8 bases. The CDR3 has 16 amino acids. Germline CDR1 is SGHTA and CDR2 is FQGNSA. J was trimmed by 3 bases and V by 6 bases; bases with no gene match: 11.

This clonotype has at least ten counts. CDR3 sequence (DNA): TGTGCCAGCAGCACAGGTCTCGGTTCAGGGTTTGACACTGAAGCTTTCTTT. Protein sequence: CASSTGLGSGFDTEAFF. The V call is TRBV7-9, the J call TRBJ1-1; the D gene is possibly TRBD1 (5 bases). Germline CDR1 reads SEHNR; CDR2 reads FQNEAQ (reference sequence). V lost 5 bases and J lost 3, with 22 bases in between. CDR3 size: 17 residues.

In its sample, this clonotype was seen many times. The rearrangement joins TRBV7-2 to TRBJ1-5; D gene uncertain. In germline, CDR1 is SGHTA, CDR2 FQGNSA. Trimming removed 1 base from V and 6 bases from J, with 7 bases in between. The CDR3 sequence is 13 residues long. CDR3 residues: CASSLGLGQPQHF. The CDR3 coding sequence is TGTGCCAGCAGCTTAGGGCTCGGTCAGCCCCAGCATTTT.

On this clonotype: A read error may be the cause here, since a much bigger clone is one base away. This chain joins TRBV6-2 or TRBV6-3 and TRBJ2-6; D unclear. Trimming took 10 bases from V and 4 from J, leaving 17 bases between them. Germline lookup yields CDR1 MNHEY and CDR2 SVGEGT. The CDR3 contains 15 residues. The CDR3, as DNA: TGTGCCACCAAGTTCCAAAGCAGAGGGGCCAACGTCCTGACTTTC. Protein sequence: CATKFQSRGANVLTF.

This clonotype was seen repeatedly, ten times or more. CDR3 sequence (DNA): TGTGCCAGCAGGGATTCAATACAGGGGACCCGGAACACTGAAGCTTTCTTT. Its protein is CASRDSIQGTRNTEAFF. The chain links TRBV6-2 or TRBV6-3 to TRBJ1-1; 7 nucleotides align to TRBD1. Germline values: CDR1 MNHEY, CDR2 SVGEGT. Germline trimming cut 6 bases from V and 1 base from J; bases unmatched to any gene: 14. The CDR3 runs to 17 residues.

Many counts were recorded for this clonotype. The V and J genes are TRBV7-9 and TRBJ1-1, with D unclear. Per germline, CDR1 SEHNR and CDR2 FQNEAQ (reference sequence). This CDR3 comprises 13 residues. V lost 1 base and J 7 bases, leaving 10 bases between the germline ends. The CDR3 protein is CASSLEVTGEAFF. Written as DNA, the CDR3 is TGTGCCAGCAGCTTAGAGGTGACCGGTGAAGCTTTCTTT.

This clonotype was counted at least ten times. The chain carries TRBV5-5 and TRBJ2-7; TRBD1 might be the D (5 bases). The CDR3 is 14 amino acids. Trimming stripped 1 base from V and 0 bases from J, with 8 bases between. Germline lookup yields CDR1 SGHKS and CDR2 YYEKEE (reference sequence). CDR3 residues: CASSLSRASYEQYF. In DNA, the CDR3 is TGTGCCAGCAGCTTGTCCAGGGCCTCCTACGAGCAGTACTTC.

Ten or more counts support this clonotype. The chain carries TRBV5-6 and TRBJ1-4, with 7 positions matching TRBD1. This CDR3 has 14 residues. Trimming removed 4 bases from V and 5 bases from J; junction bases left unmatched: 5. Germline V gene lookup returns CDR1 SGHDT and CDR2 YYEEEE. The chain's CDR3 is CASSLGTVNEKLFF. CDR3 in DNA: TGTGCCAGCAGCCTTGGGACAGTCAATGAAAAACTGTTTTTT.

Turning to this clonotype: A much bigger clone sits one base away, suggesting this may be a read error. This chain links TRBV20-1 with TRBJ1-4; D perhaps matches TRBD1 (5 bases). This CDR3 is built from 14 residues. CDR1 is DFQATT, CDR2 SNEGSKA, per germline (reference sequence). V was trimmed by 6 bases and J by 8 bases, leaving 19 bases between them. The CDR3 region is CSASKWGEKEKLFF. Here the CDR3 DNA reads TGCAGTGCGAGCAAGTGGGGGGAGAAAGAAAAACTGTTTTTT.

The chain recombines TRBV30 with TRBJ2-3, with D possibly matching TRBD1 (6 bases). The germline V and J ends were trimmed by 4 bases and 1 base, with 9 bases remaining between them. CDR3 length: 13 residues. The V gene's germline CDR1 is GTSNPN and CDR2 SVGIG (reference sequence). CDR3 region: CAWKWTGTDTQYF. The CDR3 DNA is TGTGCCTGGAAGTGGACAGGCACAGATACGCAGTATTTT.

This clonotype was recorded at least ten times. V is TRBV12-3 or TRBV12-4 and J is TRBJ2-5, with D perhaps matching TRBD1 or TRBD2 (6 bases each). Trimming pared 3 bases from V and 7 bases from J, leaving 15 bases between. This CDR3 region has 14 residues. This CDR3 is CASSLGGRGTTQYF. The CDR3 DNA is TGTGCCAGCAGTTTGGGGGGTAGGGGGACGACCCAGTACTTC.

This clonotype was counted ten times or more. This chain links TRBV15 with TRBJ2-4, with TRBD1 matching over 8 bases. The CDR3 runs to 14 residues. CDR1 LNHNV and CDR2 YYDKDF come from the germline V gene (reference sequence). With V trimmed by 5 bases and J by 6 bases, 6 bases remained unmatched. The CDR3 here is CATSPGQEVNIQYF. CDR3 nucleotide sequence: TGTGCCACCAGCCCGGGACAGGAGGTAAACATTCAGTACTTC.

This clonotype was recorded many times. The V and J genes are TRBV2 and TRBJ1-2; D not certain. The CDR3 totals 12 residues. The germline CDR1 and CDR2 sequences are SNHLY and FYNNEI. Trimming cost V 4 bases and J 7 bases, with 10 bases left between them. CDR3 in DNA: TGTGCCAGCAGTGTTTCCGGGCCTGGCTACACCTTC. Amino acids: CASSVSGPGYTF.

This chain connects TRBV5-4 to TRBJ1-1; 7 positions match TRBD1. The CDR3 is made up of 17 amino acids. CDR1 is SGHNT and CDR2 is YYREEE in the germline V gene (reference sequence). V gave up 4 bases and J gave up 3 bases; unmatched junction bases: 15. In DNA form, the CDR3 reads TGTGCCAGCAGCAAGGGAGGGAGGGGGCATGGTTACACTGAAGCTTTCTTT. Translation: CASSKGGRGHGYTEAFF.

This clonotype was found many times. This chain links TRBV5-4 with TRBJ2-3; 8 bases map to TRBD2. The CDR3 runs 15 residues. J lost 6 bases, V lost 1 base, and 7 bases had no gene match. Germline V gives CDR1 SGHNT, CDR2 YYREEE (reference sequence). The CDR3: CASSLNGGAGDTQYF. CDR3 nucleotide sequence: TGTGCCAGCAGCTTGAACGGGGGGGCCGGTGATACGCAGTATTTT.

As concerns this clonotype: One base away lies a much larger clone, so this may be a sequencing read error. V and J are TRBV5-1 and TRBJ2-1; 10 bases align to TRBD1. J lost 4 bases, V lost 4 bases, and 8 bases had no gene match. Germline CDR1 and CDR2: SGHRS and YFSETQ. CDR3 size: 16 residues. In DNA, the CDR3 is TGCGCCAGCAGCCGATCGGGACAGGGGTGTTACAATGAGCAGTTCTTC. Its protein product is CASSRSGQGCYNEQFF.

This clonotype was seen repeatedly, ten times or more. The chain uses TRBV4-1 and TRBJ1-5; TRBD1 might be the D (5 bases). Deletions cut 0 bases from V and 7 bases from J, with 16 bases between. This CDR3 region has 16 residues. Germline CDR1 reads MGHRA; CDR2 reads YSYEKL. The CDR3 loop reads CASSQDSGGIRQPQHF. The CDR3 DNA follows: TGCGCCAGCAGCCAAGACAGTGGGGGAATTAGGCAGCCCCAGCATTTT.